These 28 T cell receptor beta chains came from one sample sequenced in a study of early T cells in non-severe SARS-CoV-2 infection. TCRdb called the 5' RACE reads again in MiXCR, with one record for every CDR3 protein. Of 100,000 or so distinct CDR3 sequences in the sample, around 13% are singletons; the top ten hold roughly 6.2%. Input material: whole blood. The receptors stem from an adult who was a healthcare worker with PCR-confirmed SARS-CoV-2 infection or an uninfected control (not recorded which).

This sequence joins TRBV7-3 and TRBJ2-1; either TRBD1 or TRBD2 may supply D (5 bases each). The V end was cut by 8 bases, the J end by 3 bases, with 20 bases between. Looked up from germline, CDR1 is SGHTA and CDR2 is FQGTGA. The CDR3 spans 16 residues. The DNA for the CDR3 is TGTGCCAGCGCCGGTTCGCAGGGAGCCGGCTACAATGAGCAGTTCTTC. Residues: CASAGSQGAGYNEQFF.

This clonotype was recorded at least ten times. The chain uses TRBV3-1 and TRBJ2-1, with 12 nucleotides matching TRBD2. V lost 4 bases to trimming and J lost 5 bases; unmatched junction nucleotides: 9. The CDR3 spans 17 residues. Germline V CDR1 and CDR2: LGHDT, YNNKEL (reference sequence). The CDR3 sequence: CASSPTSLAGGHNEQFF. CDR3 coding DNA: TGTGCCAGCAGCCCGACCTCACTAGCGGGAGGTCACAATGAGCAGTTCTTC.

This clonotype came up a few times. J is TRBJ2-3 and V is TRBV28, with D unresolved. Germline V lookup: CDR1 MDHEN, CDR2 SYDVKM. Trimming took off 6 bases at V and 0 bases at J, with 7 bases between the two ends. The CDR3 runs to 13 residues. The CDR3 DNA follows: TGTGCCAGCAGCCCCGGGAGCACAGATACGCAGTATTTT. Translation: CASSPGSTDTQYF.

This rearrangement joins TRBV27 to TRBJ2-3, with D hard to call. In germline, CDR1 is MNHEY, CDR2 SMNVEV (reference sequence). Trimming shortened V by 1 base and J by 2 bases, and 4 bases separated the two germline ends. The length of the CDR3 is 13 residues. For the CDR3, the DNA is TGTGCCAGCAGTTTATATAACACAGATACGCAGTATTTT. Translation: CASSLYNTDTQYF.

This clonotype was detected many times. This CDR3 reads CASSEAGTGVQPQHF. CDR3 in DNA: TGTGCCAGCAGTGAAGCCGGGACAGGGGTCCAGCCCCAGCATTTT. This chain links TRBV6-1 with TRBJ1-5, with 10 bases that match TRBD1. This CDR3 is built from 15 residues. CDR1 MNHNS and CDR2 SASEGT come from the germline V gene. V trimming: 0 bases; J trimming: 7 bases; junction bases outside the gene matches: 3.

This clonotype showed up many times. The rearrangement joins TRBV7-6 to TRBJ2-7; 10 bases match TRBD1. Trimming at V came to 0 bases and at J to 12 bases, leaving 8 bases not matched to a gene. The CDR3 has 14 residues. Germline V gene lookup returns CDR1 SGHVS and CDR2 FNYEAQ. The CDR3 sequence: CASSLAPGQGRPYF. The CDR3 nucleotides are TGTGCCAGCAGCTTAGCGCCGGGACAGGGGCGCCCGTACTTC.

This clonotype occurred many times. The rearrangement joins TRBV12-3 or TRBV12-4 to TRBJ1-2, with TRBD1 identical over 7 bases. J was trimmed by 4 bases and V by 5 bases; bases with no gene match: 4. The CDR3 runs to 13 residues. CDR3 sequence (DNA): TGTGCCAGCAGTGAAGACAGGGCCTATGGCTACACCTTC. As protein: CASSEDRAYGYTF.

This clonotype was recorded many times. V is TRBV6-1 and J is TRBJ2-7, with D perhaps being TRBD1 or TRBD2 (5 bases each). The CDR3 has 17 amino acids. V was pared by 7 bases and J by 0 bases, with 22 bases between. Germline loops: CDR1 MNHNS, CDR2 SASEGT. In DNA form, the CDR3 reads TGTGCCAGCAAAAACCCGGCGAAGGGGACCCTCTCCTACGAGCAGTACTTC. It encodes CASKNPAKGTLSYEQYF.

This clonotype is categorized as medium-sized. V is TRBV9 and J is TRBJ1-5, with D maybe TRBD1 (6 bases). The CDR3 runs 15 residues. Trimming took 1 base from V and 3 from J, leaving 11 bases between them. Germline lookup yields CDR1 SGDLS and CDR2 YYNGEE. CDR3 nucleotide sequence: TGTGCCAGCAGCGTAACAGGACAGTCCAATCAGCCCCAGCATTTT. This codes for CASSVTGQSNQPQHF.

The V call is TRBV6-5, the J call TRBJ1-5; TRBD1 is a possible D gene (5 bases). The V gene lost 6 bases and the J gene lost 2 bases, with 17 bases spanning the gap. The CDR3 runs 16 residues. Germline values: CDR1 MNHEY, CDR2 SVGAGI. The CDR3 spells CASRPEGAGGNQPQHF. In DNA, the CDR3 is TGTGCCAGCAGACCCGAAGGGGCGGGGGGCAATCAGCCCCAGCATTTT.

Many counts were recorded for this clonotype. The chain carries TRBV30 and TRBJ1-1; D gene uncertain. Germline V gives CDR1 GTSNPN, CDR2 SVGIG (reference sequence). The length of the CDR3 is 12 residues. V was shortened by 3 bases and J by 6 bases, with 11 bases between the two germline ends. CDR3 nucleotides: TGTGCCTGGAGCGCCCGGACGCCTGAAGCTTTCTTT. Its translation is CAWSARTPEAFF.

This clonotype was seen only a few times. The chain combines TRBV12-3 or TRBV12-4 with TRBJ2-1; D gene ambiguous. CDR3 size: 14 residues. V gave up 3 bases and J gave up 5 bases, with 11 bases separating them. The CDR3 protein is CASSFGPGNNEQFF. Here the CDR3 DNA reads TGTGCCAGCAGTTTCGGGCCAGGAAACAATGAGCAGTTCTTC.

The genes are TRBV19 and TRBJ2-7; D not resolved. Trimming removed 3 bases from V and 5 bases from J, with 14 bases in between. The V gene's germline CDR1 is LNHDA and CDR2 SQIVND (reference sequence). The CDR3 is 14 residues long. CDR3 sequence (DNA): TGTGCCAGTAGTATTGGAGTGGGTTCTCACGAGCAGTACTTC. The encoded protein is CASSIGVGSHEQYF.

This clonotype has a count of ten or more. The V gene is TRBV12-3 or TRBV12-4, the J gene TRBJ1-5; the D is unclear. Between the trimmed V and J ends, which lost 6 bases and 2 bases, there was a span of 14 bases. The CDR3 has 15 amino acids. The CDR3 coding sequence is TGTGCCAGCAGCTCCTTGTTTTCGGGCAATCAGCCCCAGCATTTT. This sequence encodes CASSSLFSGNQPQHF.

The V gene is TRBV10-2, the J gene TRBJ2-6; possible D gene TRBD1, 5 bases. The CDR3 contains 17 residues. Germline lookup yields CDR1 WSHSY and CDR2 SAAADI. Trimming took off 10 bases at V and 0 bases at J, with 19 bases between the two ends. CDR3 coding DNA: TGCGCCATCCTGACAGACCCTTATCCCTCTGGGGCCAACGTCCTGACTTTC. Translating it yields CAILTDPYPSGANVLTF.

This clonotype has at least ten counts. The V gene is TRBV6-5, the J gene TRBJ2-5; 7 bases agree with TRBD1. V gave up 9 bases and J gave up 2 bases; unmatched junction bases: 6. The CDR3 has 13 amino acids. From germline, CDR1 is MNHEY and CDR2 SVGAGI. This CDR3 is CASRQGWQETQYF. The CDR3, as DNA: TGTGCCAGTCGACAGGGATGGCAAGAGACCCAGTACTTC.

There are a few counts of this clonotype. J is TRBJ2-3 and V is TRBV7-3; TRBD2 agrees at 10 bases. V trimming: 4 bases; J trimming: 5 bases; junction bases outside the gene matches: 6. The CDR3 length is 15 residues. Germline V gene data show CDR1 as SGHTA and CDR2 as FQGTGA. CDR3 residues: CASSSGTSVVDTQYF. CDR3 in DNA: TGTGCCAGCAGCTCCGGGACTAGCGTGGTAGATACGCAGTATTTT.

J is TRBJ1-5 and V is TRBV4-3; perhaps TRBD1 as D (6 bases). This CDR3 region has 15 residues. From germline, CDR1 is LGHNA and CDR2 YSLEER. The germline V and J ends were trimmed by 0 bases and 5 bases, with 11 bases remaining between them. The CDR3 loop is CASSQDAGVDQPQHF. The CDR3 DNA reads TGCGCCAGCAGCCAAGATGCAGGGGTGGATCAGCCCCAGCATTTT.

This clonotype was seen ten or more times. The V gene is TRBV20-1, the J gene TRBJ2-3; 10 positions match TRBD2. Germline V gene data show CDR1 as DFQATT and CDR2 as SNEGSKA (reference sequence). This CDR3 has 16 residues. The junction had 10 bases not matched to a gene; V was cut back by 3 bases and J by 4 bases. DNA for the CDR3: TGCAGTGCTAGCAAGGCGGCTAGCGGGAGCGCAGATACGCAGTATTTT. Its protein product is CSASKAASGSADTQYF.

There are a few counts of this clonotype. The chain has TRBV12-3 or TRBV12-4 and TRBJ1-2; 8 positions match TRBD1. J gave up 3 bases and V 6 bases, and 15 bases lay outside the gene matches. The CDR3 has 17 amino acids. CDR3 nucleotide sequence: TGTGCCAGCAGGTCTTCCCGCCGGACAGGGCTTCACTATGGCTACACCTTC. Protein: CASRSSRRTGLHYGYTF.

There are many counts of this clonotype. This sequence joins TRBV6-2 or TRBV6-3 and TRBJ1-1; no firm D call. Trimming removed 6 bases at V and 5 bases at J, with 7 bases between. This CDR3 is built from 11 residues. Germline CDR1 reads MNHEY; CDR2 reads SVGEGT. CDR3 sequence (DNA): TGTGCCAGCAGCAGTGGGACTGAAGCTTTCTTT. Residues: CASSSGTEAFF.

Only a few counts were recorded for this clonotype. CDR3 bases: TGCAGCGTTGAAGATCTGGGGGCCAAGGGCACTGAAGCTTTCTTT. Amino acids: CSVEDLGAKGTEAFF. The chain combines TRBV29-1 with TRBJ1-1; TRBD1 might be the D (6 bases). This CDR3 region has 15 residues. Germline V gene lookup returns CDR1 SQVTM and CDR2 ANQGSEA. Deletions cut 0 bases from V and 4 bases from J, with 15 bases between.

This clonotype has a count of ten or more. The chain joins TRBV27 to TRBJ2-6; TRBD2 might be the D (5 bases). Germline loops: CDR1 MNHEY, CDR2 SMNVEV (reference sequence). Trimming shortened V by 5 bases and J by 5 bases, and 19 bases separated the two germline ends. This CDR3 has 17 residues. The CDR3 bases are TGTGCCAGCAGTCCGAGCCCAAGCGGTCTGAGGGCCAACGTCCTGACTTTC. Protein sequence: CASSPSPSGLRANVLTF.

J is TRBJ2-1 and V is TRBV29-1; 11 nucleotides align to TRBD1. V lost 6 bases to trimming and J lost 13 bases; unmatched junction nucleotides: 11. In germline, CDR1 is SQVTM, CDR2 ANQGSEA. The CDR3 runs to 13 residues. CDR3 coding DNA: TGCAGCGTCCGGACAGGGGGCCAGACCCTCCAGTTCTTC. Its translation is CSVRTGGQTLQFF.

The table lists this clonotype with many counts. The V gene is TRBV7-2, the J gene TRBJ2-5, with 7 nucleotides matching TRBD1. The V and J ends lost 5 bases and 3 bases, in that order; junction bases with no gene match: 6. The CDR3 is 14 residues long. Per germline, CDR1 SGHTA and CDR2 FQGNSA. CDR3 residues: CASSPRQGKETQYF. The CDR3 DNA is TGTGCCAGCAGCCCGCGACAGGGTAAAGAGACCCAGTACTTC.

This clonotype was found a few times. CDR3 coding DNA: TGTGCCAGCAGCGCGTCCCGTGGGGGGAGAACAGATACGCAGTATTTT. Protein product: CASSASRGGRTDTQYF. This rearrangement joins TRBV9 to TRBJ2-3; TRBD2 might be the D (6 bases). Germline-derived CDR1 and CDR2 are SGDLS and YYNGEE. Trimming cost V 3 bases and J 3 bases, with 17 bases left between them. This CDR3 has 16 residues.

The chain combines TRBV12-3 or TRBV12-4 with TRBJ1-1; the D is unclear. With 3 bases removed from V and 6 bases from J, the gap between germline ends came to 11 bases. CDR3 length: 13 residues. The CDR3 protein is CASSLGWGSEAFF. The CDR3 nucleotides read TGTGCCAGCAGTTTGGGGTGGGGATCTGAAGCTTTCTTT.

In this sample, this clonotype turned up a few times. The CDR3 nucleotides read TGTGCCAGCAGCTCCGGGACAAACTCCTACGAGCAGTACTTC. Translating it yields CASSSGTNSYEQYF. The chain employs TRBV7-8 and TRBJ2-7, with D tentatively TRBD1 (6 bases). Germline values: CDR1 SGHVS, CDR2 FQNEAQ. Trimming shortened V by 4 bases and J by 0 bases, and 10 bases separated the two germline ends. The CDR3 runs 14 residues.